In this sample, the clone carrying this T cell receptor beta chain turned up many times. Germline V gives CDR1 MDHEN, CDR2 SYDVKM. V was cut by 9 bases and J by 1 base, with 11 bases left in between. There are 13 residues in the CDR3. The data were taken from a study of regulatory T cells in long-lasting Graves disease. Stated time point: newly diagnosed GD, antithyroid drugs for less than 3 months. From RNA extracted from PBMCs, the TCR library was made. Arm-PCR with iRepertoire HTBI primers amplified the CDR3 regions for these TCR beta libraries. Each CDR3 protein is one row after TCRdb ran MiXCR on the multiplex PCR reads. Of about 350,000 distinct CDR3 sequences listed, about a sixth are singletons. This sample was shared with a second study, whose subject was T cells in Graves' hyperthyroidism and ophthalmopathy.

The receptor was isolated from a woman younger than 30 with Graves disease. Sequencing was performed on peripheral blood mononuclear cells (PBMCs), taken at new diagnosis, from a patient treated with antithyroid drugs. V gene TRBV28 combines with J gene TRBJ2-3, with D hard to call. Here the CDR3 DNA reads TGTGCCAGTGTTGGGGTCGGCACAGATACGCAGTATTTT. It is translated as CASVGVGTDTQYF. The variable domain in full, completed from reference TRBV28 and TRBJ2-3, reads DVKVTQSSRYLVKRTGEKVFLECVQDMDHENMFWYRQDPGLGLRLIYFSYDVKMKEKGDIPEGYSVSREKKERFSLILESASTNQTSMYLCASVGVGTDTQYFGPGTRLTVL.